Presented here are 4 T cell receptor beta chains from one specimen sequenced in a study of T-cell memory formation after mild COVID-19 (dated by TCRdb to about 2021). Library prep was done by 5' RACE. Sequencing was carried out with an Illumina NovaSeq 6000. TCRdb handled the public reads itself, with Q25 trimming in fastp and clone calling in MiXCR, and kept productive beta chains. All rows with the same CDR3 protein become a single entry with the most common DNA and genes. The sample includes approximately 110,000 distinct CDR3 sequences, with 22% observed a single time. Approximately 40% of the sample rests with the top ten. The sample taken for sequencing was PBMCs or a T cell subset sorted from them (not recorded which). The receptors shown here come from a man younger than 35 who had mild COVID-19 (a few samples of this study predate the infection). The sample titles of this study are shuffled in the database, so cell type and time point are left out; the donor was told from shared clones.

The chain employs TRBV7-9 and TRBJ2-3; D not resolved. V lost 5 bases and J 5 bases, leaving 11 bases between the germline ends. Germline V gene lookup returns CDR1 SEHNR and CDR2 FQNEAQ (reference sequence). This CDR3 is built from 13 residues. CDR3 protein: CASSPPPGDTQYF. CDR3 sequence (DNA): TGTGCCAGCAGCCCCCCTCCTGGAGATACGCAGTATTTT.

This clonotype was observed a few times. The chain has TRBV5-1 and TRBJ2-4; the match to TRBD1 covers 9 bases. The CDR3 loop spans 15 amino acids. Germline CDR1 and CDR2: SGHRS and YFSETQ. The V and J ends lost 5 bases and 0 bases, in that order; junction bases with no gene match: 3. CDR3 nucleotide sequence: TGCGCCAGCAGAACAGGGGGCGAAGCCAAAAACATTCAGTACTTC. This translates into CASRTGGEAKNIQYF.

This clonotype was found a few times. The chain carries TRBV10-1 and TRBJ1-1; D might be TRBD1 (5 bases). V lost 2 bases, J lost 3 bases, and 16 bases lay in between. This CDR3 is 16 amino acids long. Germline V gives CDR1 WNHNN, CDR2 SYGVQD (reference sequence). The CDR3 protein is CASSEDQGPGYTEAFF. DNA for the CDR3: TGCGCCAGCAGTGAGGATCAGGGTCCCGGGTACACTGAAGCTTTCTTT.

This chain joins TRBV25-1 and TRBJ2-7, with D possibly matching TRBD2 (6 bases). V lost 4 bases, J lost 2 bases, and 15 bases lay in between. Germline V gives CDR1 MGHDK, CDR2 SYGVNS. The CDR3 extends over 15 amino acids. DNA for the CDR3: TGTGCCAGCAGTGGGGGGGACGTCCACCCCTACGAGCAGTACTTC. Residues: CASSGGDVHPYEQYF.